Sequencing of this T cell receptor beta chain was carried out in a study of STAT3 mutations in large granular lymphocyte leukemia. Study-level findings and limits: Every T-cell large granular lymphocyte leukemia patient had at least one immunodominant TCR beta clonotype.

CDR3 size: 15 residues. Germline CDR1 is MNHNY and CDR2 is SVGAGI (reference sequence). With V trimmed by 6 bases and J by 2 bases, 7 bases remained unmatched. Average productive template count per sample was 40,000 to 45,000. Using immunoSEQ multiplex PCR, the repertoire was profiled, and TCRdb retains in-frame clones only, with some absent. The data hold fewer than 7,500 clones, with approximately 35% observed a single time. A remark on this clone: The antigen remains unidentified.

The rearrangement joins TRBV6-6 to TRBJ1-3, with 7 bases aligning to TRBD1. This sequence originates from a woman aged 40 to 50 with T-cell large granular lymphocyte leukemia. Some clones in this sample may be carry-over from other donors' samples. The sample comprised peripheral blood mononuclear cells. For the CDR3, the DNA is TGTGCCAGCAGAGATACAGGGGTGGCTGGAAACACCATATATTTT. Its protein is CASRDTGVAGNTIYF.